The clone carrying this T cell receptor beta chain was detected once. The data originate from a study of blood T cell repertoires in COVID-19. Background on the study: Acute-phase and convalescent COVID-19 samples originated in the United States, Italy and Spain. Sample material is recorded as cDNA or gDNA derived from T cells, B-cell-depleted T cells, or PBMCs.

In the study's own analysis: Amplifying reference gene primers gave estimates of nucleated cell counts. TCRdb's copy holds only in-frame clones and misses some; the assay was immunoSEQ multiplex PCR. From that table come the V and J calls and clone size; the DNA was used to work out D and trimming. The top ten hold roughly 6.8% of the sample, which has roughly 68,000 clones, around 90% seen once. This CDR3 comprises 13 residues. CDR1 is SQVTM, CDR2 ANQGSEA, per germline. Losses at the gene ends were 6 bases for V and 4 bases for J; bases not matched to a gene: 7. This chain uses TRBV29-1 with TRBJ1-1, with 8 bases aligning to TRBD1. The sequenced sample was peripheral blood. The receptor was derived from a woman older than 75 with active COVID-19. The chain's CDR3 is CSVRDRYSTEAFF. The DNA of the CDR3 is TGCAGCGTCCGGGACAGGTACTCCACTGAAGCTTTCTTT.